Listed below are T cell receptor beta chains from one sample, sequenced in a study of beta chain features in type 1 diabetes. Some clones are missing from TCRdb's copy, which holds only in-frame ones; the method was immunoSEQ multiplex PCR. The sample lists about 140,000 clones, roughly 9.3% seen once, with approximately 0.65% in the top ten. The specimen sequenced was central memory CD4+ T cells from blood. The receptors derive from a woman aged 40 to 50 in good health. The CDR3 runs from the conserved cysteine through the conserved F or W. The D gene is left open where the match is weak. Size is stated for part of the rows, as once, few or many counts, or as a class when the clone is expanded.

cdr3_nt	cdr3_aa	d_call	clone_size	v_call	j_call
TGTGCCACCTCGGGGGTCGGGGGGCGCGCCTACGAGCAGTACTTC	CATSGVGGRAYEQYF	NA	few	TRBV6-5	TRBJ2-7
TGTGCCAGCAGAAGACAGTACAATGAGCAGTTCTTC	CASRRQYNEQFF	NA	many	TRBV7-9	TRBJ2-1
TGCGCCAGCAGCTTGAATACGGGACTACAAGAGACCCAGTACTTC	CASSLNTGLQETQYF	TRBD2	few	TRBV5-1	TRBJ2-5
TGTGCCAGCAGCCAAGATCTCGGGACTAGCCGCTACGAGCAGTACTTC	CASSQDLGTSRYEQYF	TRBD2	NA	TRBV5-5	TRBJ2-7
TGTGCCAGCACCCTAAGCGGGCAAGCTTTCTTT	CASTLSGQAFF	NA	few	TRBV28	TRBJ1-1
TGTGCCAGCAGCTTGACTAGCCAGTCTCAGGTTGAGCAGTTCTTC	CASSLTSQSQVEQFF	TRBD2	NA	TRBV11-2	TRBJ2-1
TGTGCCAGCAGCTTCTCGGACAGAATCTATGGCTACACCTTC	CASSFSDRIYGYTF	NA	NA	TRBV5-6	TRBJ1-2
TGTGCCACCAGCAGAGAGGCGGGTCCCGGGGGCTACACCTTC	CATSREAGPGGYTF	NA	few	TRBV15	TRBJ1-2
TGTGCCGTAACACGCGCCGGGACTAGGAGCGGGGATACGCAGTATTTT	CAVTRAGTRSGDTQYF	TRBD2	few	TRBV10-3	TRBJ2-3
TGTGCCAGCAGCGACGATAGGACACCCTCCTACGAGCAGTACTTC	CASSDDRTPSYEQYF	NA	few	TRBV6-5	TRBJ2-7
TGCGCCAGCATCCGCCGGGACACGATGAGCACCGGGGAGCTGTTTTTT	CASIRRDTMSTGELFF	NA	NA	TRBV23-1	TRBJ2-2
TGTGCCAGCAGTTACTCGGGACAGAACTATTTCACTGAAGCTTTCTTT	CASSYSGQNYFTEAFF	TRBD1	few	TRBV6-5	TRBJ1-1
TGTGCCAGCAGTCCACAGGAACGGTCACCCCTCCACTTT	CASSPQERSPLHF	NA	few	TRBV6-5	TRBJ1-6
TGCGCCAGCAGCAGACAAAGCTCTGGGGCCAACGTCCTGACTTTC	CASSRQSSGANVLTF	NA	NA	TRBV4-3	TRBJ2-6
TGCGCCAGCAGCGCAAATACAGTGAACACTGAAGCTTTCTTT	CASSANTVNTEAFF	NA	NA	TRBV5-1	TRBJ1-1
TGTGCCAGCTCATCTCAGGGGGAAGATGAAGCTTTCTTT	CASSSQGEDEAFF	TRBD1	NA	TRBV18	TRBJ1-1
TGTGCCAGCAGCCCTAGACTAGCGGGGATCGAGACCCAGTACTTC	CASSPRLAGIETQYF	TRBD2	NA	TRBV2	TRBJ2-5
TGTGCCAGCAATCCTTGGGGAACAGGGGGCGACGATACGCAGTATTTT	CASNPWGTGGDDTQYF	TRBD1	NA	TRBV6-6	TRBJ2-3
TGCAGCGTTGTGGGAGCGGGGGGTGGTGAGACCCAGTACTTC	CSVVGAGGGETQYF	TRBD2	NA	TRBV29-1	TRBJ2-5
TGTGCCAGCAGCATTAGCGGGTTCCCAGATACGCAGTATTTT	CASSISGFPDTQYF	TRBD2	NA	TRBV7-2	TRBJ2-3
TGTGCCAGCAGCTTGAAGACGGGTATGGACTATAATTCACCCCTCCACTTT	CASSLKTGMDYNSPLHF	NA	few	TRBV5-4	TRBJ1-6
TGTGCCAGCAGTGAACAAGGGGCGGGGGGTAGCACAGATACGCAGTATTTT	CASSEQGAGGSTDTQYF	TRBD2	few	TRBV6-1	TRBJ2-3
TGTGCCAGCTCACCAGGGGCTAGCGCAGATACGCAGTATTTT	CASSPGASADTQYF	NA	few	TRBV18	TRBJ2-3
TGTGCCAGTTCCTCATTCGGGAGCACAGATACGCAGTATTTT	CASSSFGSTDTQYF	NA	NA	TRBV5-4	TRBJ2-3
TGTGCCATCAGAATACAGGGGGGCGAAGCTTTCTTT	CAIRIQGGEAFF	TRBD1	once	TRBV10-3	TRBJ1-1
TGTGCCAGCTCACCCTCTGGGGCGCCTGAAGCTTTCTTT	CASSPSGAPEAFF	NA	NA	TRBV18	TRBJ1-1
TGTGCCAGCTCATTATCGACAGGTGCCGTGAACACTGAAGCTTTCTTT	CASSLSTGAVNTEAFF	NA	few	TRBV18	TRBJ1-1
TGCGCCAGCAGCCAAGTCGGTGGGGCGCCCGGGGAGCTGTTTTTT	CASSQVGGAPGELFF	NA	few	TRBV4-3	TRBJ2-2
TGCGCCAGCAGCCTGAAGGGGACTAGCGCCCAGAACACCGGGGAGCTGTTTTTT	CASSLKGTSAQNTGELFF	TRBD2	few	TRBV4-1	TRBJ2-2
TGTGCCAGCAGCAGATACCGGGACAGGACGTTCCTCGGCAACGGCTACACCTTC	CASSRYRDRTFLGNGYTF	TRBD1	many	TRBV11-1	TRBJ1-2
TGTGCCAGCAGCTTGCGGGGGGGAGAGACCCAGTACTTC	CASSLRGGETQYF	TRBD2	NA	TRBV5-4	TRBJ2-5
TGCAGCGTTTCCCGGGGAAAGGCCCAGCATTTT	CSVSRGKAQHF	NA	many	TRBV29-1	TRBJ1-5
TGTGCCAGCAGTTTATATGGGTTCGGAGGCACAGATACGCAGTATTTT	CASSLYGFGGTDTQYF	NA	few	TRBV27	TRBJ2-3
TGTGCCAGCAGCTTAGATAGGGGACAGAAGGAGACCCAGTACTTC	CASSLDRGQKETQYF	TRBD1	NA	TRBV11-2	TRBJ2-5
TGCGCCAGCAGCTTGGTTCCCAGTTTCACAGATACGCAGTATTTT	CASSLVPSFTDTQYF	NA	few	TRBV5-1	TRBJ2-3
TGTGCCAGCAGTAGGGGACAGAACACAGATACGCAGTATTTT	CASSRGQNTDTQYF	TRBD1	few	TRBV6-6	TRBJ2-3
TGCGCCAGCAGCCTAGTGGGCAGAAAGAACACCGGGGAGCTGTTTTTT	CASSLVGRKNTGELFF	NA	NA	TRBV4-1	TRBJ2-2
TGCGCCAGCAGCCTCCCACGGACAGCTGGAAACACCATATATTTT	CASSLPRTAGNTIYF	NA	few	TRBV5-1	TRBJ1-3
TGTGCCAGCAGTTCTCCTGCGACAGGCGTAAACTACGAGCAGTACTTC	CASSSPATGVNYEQYF	NA	few	TRBV6-5	TRBJ2-7
TGTGCCAGCAGCCTTAGCCGCCTATTGAACACTGAAGCTTTCTTT	CASSLSRLLNTEAFF	NA	NA	TRBV7-2	TRBJ1-1
TGTGCCAGCAGCCACTCCACTGAAGCTTTCTTT	CASSHSTEAFF	NA	NA	TRBV6-5	TRBJ1-1
TGTGCCAGCAGCGTAGACGGGCAGGGTGGTCAGCCCCAGCATTTT	CASSVDGQGGQPQHF	NA	few	TRBV9	TRBJ1-5